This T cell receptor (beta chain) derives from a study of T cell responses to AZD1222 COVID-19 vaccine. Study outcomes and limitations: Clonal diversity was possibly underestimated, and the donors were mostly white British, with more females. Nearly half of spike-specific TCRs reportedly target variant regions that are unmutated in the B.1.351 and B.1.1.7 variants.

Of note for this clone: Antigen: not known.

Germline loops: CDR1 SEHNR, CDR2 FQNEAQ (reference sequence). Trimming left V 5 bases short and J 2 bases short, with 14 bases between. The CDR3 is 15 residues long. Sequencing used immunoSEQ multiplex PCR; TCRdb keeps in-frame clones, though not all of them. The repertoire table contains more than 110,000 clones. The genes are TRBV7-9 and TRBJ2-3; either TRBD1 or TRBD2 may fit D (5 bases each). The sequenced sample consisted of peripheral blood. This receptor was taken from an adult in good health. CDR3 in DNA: TGTGCCAGCAGCCCCGGGACGGCCTACACAGATACGCAGTATTTT. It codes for CASSPGTAYTDTQYF.